These 6 T cell receptor beta chains share one sample of origin, sequenced in a study of post-analysis software for immune sequencing data. Prepared TCR beta cDNA libraries contained unique molecular identifiers. TCRdb recomputed calls from the PCR reads with MiXCR, one row per CDR3 protein. Among roughly 800,000 distinct CDR3 sequences listed, just under 30% were seen once. Study conclusions and caveats: Higher frequency in patients than in controls was seen for 5 or 6 TRBV segments, with TRBV5-6, TRBV5-1 and TRBV20-1 among them.

Their target antigens are unknown. Sequenced input: blood. The receptors originated from a girl aged 10 to 17 with multiple sclerosis.

This chain connects TRBV2 to TRBJ2-1; weak D call: TRBD1 (7 bases). V gave up 2 bases and J gave up 0 bases, with 11 bases separating them. Per the germline V gene, CDR1 is SNHLY and CDR2 is FYNNEI. The CDR3 sequence is 16 residues long. CDR3 loop: CASSERGDSSYNEQFF. CDR3 in DNA: TGTGCCAGCAGTGAAAGGGGGGACAGCTCCTACAATGAGCAGTTCTTC.

V usage is TRBV5-5 and J usage is TRBJ2-1, with 12 positions matching TRBD2. The end of the DNA is better explained by TRBJ2-7, so the J call may be wrong. The CDR3 sequence is 19 residues long. The germline V gene encodes CDR1 SGHKS and CDR2 YYEKEE (reference sequence). Written as DNA, the CDR3 is TGTGCCAGCAGCTTGGGACTAGCGGGAGTTGGGTCCTCCTACAATGAGCAGTACTTC. It codes for CASSLGLAGVGSSYNEQYF.

The chain combines TRBV20-1 with TRBJ2-5, with 8 bases lining up with TRBD2. The CDR3 spans 15 residues. J lost 1 base, V lost 5 bases, and 9 bases had no gene match. In germline, CDR1 is DFQATT, CDR2 SNEGSKA (reference sequence). The CDR3 coding sequence is TGCAGTGCTCCAAAGCAGGGACTAGGCCAAGAGACCCAGTACTTC. The encoded protein is CSAPKQGLGQETQYF.

The table lists this clonotype with a few counts. The chain is built from TRBV11-2 and TRBJ2-6; the match to TRBD1 covers 10 bases. CDR3 size: 18 residues. The germline V gene has CDR1 SGHAT and CDR2 FQNNGV. V was clipped by 6 bases and J by 0 bases; unmatched bases: 8. CDR3 amino acids: CASRRWGQGFSGANVLTF. The CDR3, as DNA: TGTGCCAGCAGACGCTGGGGACAGGGGTTCTCTGGGGCCAACGTCCTGACTTTC.

The chain couples TRBV20-1 to TRBJ2-7; 7 bases fit TRBD1. The CDR3 contains 17 residues. Trimming at V came to 2 bases and at J to 0 bases, leaving 13 bases not matched to a gene. CDR1 is DFQATT, CDR2 SNEGSKA, per germline (reference sequence). CDR3 DNA sequence: TGCAGTGCTAGACCCACCTTCGACAGGGAATACTCCTACGAGCAGTACTTC. Protein product: CSARPTFDREYSYEQYF.

This chain links TRBV7-6 with TRBJ2-3; 8 bases align to TRBD2. The CDR3 runs to 13 residues. Losses at the gene ends were 3 bases for V and 6 bases for J; bases not matched to a gene: 2. CDR1 is SGHVS, CDR2 FNYEAQ, per germline. The CDR3 DNA sequence: TGTGCCAGCAGCTTCGGGAGGGGGGATACGCAGTATTTT. It is translated as CASSFGRGDTQYF. The full variable domain, with the rest looked up from reference TRBV7-6 and TRBJ2-3, is GAGVSQSPRYKVTKRGQDVALRCDPISGHVSLYWYRQALGQGPEFLTYFNYEAQQDKSGLPNDRFSAERPEGSISTLTIQRTEQRDSAMYRCASSFGRGDTQYFGPGTRLTVL.